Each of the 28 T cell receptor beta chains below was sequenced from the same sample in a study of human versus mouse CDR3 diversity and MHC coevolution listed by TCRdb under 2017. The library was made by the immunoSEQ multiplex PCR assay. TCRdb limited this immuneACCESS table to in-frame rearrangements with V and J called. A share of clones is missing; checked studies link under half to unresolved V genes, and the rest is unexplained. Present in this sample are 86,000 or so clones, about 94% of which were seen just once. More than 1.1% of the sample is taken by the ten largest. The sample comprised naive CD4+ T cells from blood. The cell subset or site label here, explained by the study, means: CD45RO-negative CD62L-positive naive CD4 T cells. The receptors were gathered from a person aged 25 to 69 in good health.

Here the CDR3 reads CSRREGETQYF. In DNA, the CDR3 is TGCAGTCGGAGGGAGGGAGAGACCCAGTACTTC. The rearrangement uses TRBV20-1 and TRBJ2-5, with 7 bases lining up with TRBD2. Germline assignment: CDR1 DFQATT and CDR2 SNEGSKA (reference sequence). V gave up 8 bases and J gave up 4 bases; unmatched junction bases: 4. The CDR3 totals 11 residues.

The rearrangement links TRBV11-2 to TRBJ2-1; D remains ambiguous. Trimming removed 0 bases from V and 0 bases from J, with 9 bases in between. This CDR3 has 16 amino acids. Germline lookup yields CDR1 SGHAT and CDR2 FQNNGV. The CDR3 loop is CASSLEGLSSYNEQFF. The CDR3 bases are TGTGCCAGCAGCTTAGAGGGCCTAAGCTCCTACAATGAGCAGTTCTTC.

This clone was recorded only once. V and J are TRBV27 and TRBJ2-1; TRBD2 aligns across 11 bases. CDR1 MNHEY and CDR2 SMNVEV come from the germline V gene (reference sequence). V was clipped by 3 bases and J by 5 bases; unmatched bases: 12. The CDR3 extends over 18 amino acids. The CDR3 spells CASSFRGQLAGDHNEQFF. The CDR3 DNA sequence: TGTGCCAGCAGTTTCAGGGGACAACTAGCGGGAGATCACAATGAGCAGTTCTTC.

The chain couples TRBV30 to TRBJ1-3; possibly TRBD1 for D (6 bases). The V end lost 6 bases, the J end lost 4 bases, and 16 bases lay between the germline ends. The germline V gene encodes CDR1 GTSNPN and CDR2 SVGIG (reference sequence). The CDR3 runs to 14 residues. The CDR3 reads CACPSGGAGNTIYF. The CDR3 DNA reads TGTGCCTGTCCCTCCGGGGGGGCAGGAAACACCATATATTTT.

The CDR3 DNA sequence: TGCGCCAGCAGCCACGAAGGAACAGGGCTGGGGGAAAAACTGTTTTTT. It specifies CASSHEGTGLGEKLFF. J is TRBJ1-4 and V is TRBV4-1, with D perhaps TRBD1 (6 bases). Germline V CDR1 and CDR2: MGHRA, YSYEKL. The ends were cut back, 3 bases at V and 8 bases at J, with 19 bases in the middle. The CDR3 totals 16 residues.

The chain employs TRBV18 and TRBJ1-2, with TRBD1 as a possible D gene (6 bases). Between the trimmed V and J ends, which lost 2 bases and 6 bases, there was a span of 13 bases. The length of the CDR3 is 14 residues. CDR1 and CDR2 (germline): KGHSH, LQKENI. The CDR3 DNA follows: TGTGCCAGCTCACCAAGGGGGTTGATAGATGGCTACACCTTC. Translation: CASSPRGLIDGYTF. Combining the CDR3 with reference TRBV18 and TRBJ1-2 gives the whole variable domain NAGVMQNPRHLVRRRGQEARLRCSPMKGHSHVYWYRQLPEEGLKFMVYLQKENIIDESGMPKERFSAEFPKEGPSILRIQQVVRGDSAAYFCASSPRGLIDGYTFGSGTRLTVV.

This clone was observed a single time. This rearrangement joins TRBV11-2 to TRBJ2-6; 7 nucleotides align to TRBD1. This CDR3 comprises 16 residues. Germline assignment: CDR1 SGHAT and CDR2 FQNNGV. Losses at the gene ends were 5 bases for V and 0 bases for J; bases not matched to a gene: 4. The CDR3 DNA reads TGTGCCAGCAGCAGGGACAGACTCTCTGGGGCCAACGTCCTGACTTTC. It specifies CASSRDRLSGANVLTF.

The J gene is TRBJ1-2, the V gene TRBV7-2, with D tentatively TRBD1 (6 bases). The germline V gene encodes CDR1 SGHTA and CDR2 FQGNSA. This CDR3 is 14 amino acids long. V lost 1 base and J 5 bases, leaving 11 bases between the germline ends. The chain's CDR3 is CASSLGGGEYGYTF. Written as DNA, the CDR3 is TGTGCCAGCAGCTTAGGAGGGGGAGAGTATGGCTACACCTTC.

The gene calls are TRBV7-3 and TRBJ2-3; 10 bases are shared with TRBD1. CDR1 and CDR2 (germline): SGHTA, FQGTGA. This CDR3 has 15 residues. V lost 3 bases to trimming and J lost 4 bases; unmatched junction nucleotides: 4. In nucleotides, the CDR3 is TGTGCCAGCAGCTTCGGGACAGGGGTAGCAGATACGCAGTATTTT. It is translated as CASSFGTGVADTQYF.

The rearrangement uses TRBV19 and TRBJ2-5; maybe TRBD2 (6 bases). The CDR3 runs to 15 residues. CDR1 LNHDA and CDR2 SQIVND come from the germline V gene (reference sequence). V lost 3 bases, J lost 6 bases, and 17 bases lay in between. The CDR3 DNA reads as TGTGCCAGTAGTATCTATGGGAGGCAGGGCCAGACCCAGTACTTC. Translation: CASSIYGRQGQTQYF.

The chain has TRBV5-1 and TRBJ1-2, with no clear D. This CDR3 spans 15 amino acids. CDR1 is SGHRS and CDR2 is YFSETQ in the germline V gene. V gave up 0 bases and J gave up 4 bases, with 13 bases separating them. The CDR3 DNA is TGCGCCAGCAGCTTGGACCAAAGTCGGGGCTATGGCTACACCTTC. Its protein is CASSLDQSRGYGYTF.

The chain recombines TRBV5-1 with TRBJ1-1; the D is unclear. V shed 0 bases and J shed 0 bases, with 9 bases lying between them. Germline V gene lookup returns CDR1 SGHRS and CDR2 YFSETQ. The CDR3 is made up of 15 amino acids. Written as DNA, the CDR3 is TGCGCCAGCAGCTTGGCATGGGGAGTGAACACTGAAGCTTTCTTT. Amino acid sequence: CASSLAWGVNTEAFF.

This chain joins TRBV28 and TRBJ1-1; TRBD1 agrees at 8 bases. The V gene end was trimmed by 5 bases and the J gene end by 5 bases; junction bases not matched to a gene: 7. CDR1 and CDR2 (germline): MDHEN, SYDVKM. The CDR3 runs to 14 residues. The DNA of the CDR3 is TGTGCCAGCAGTCCAGGGGGCGCAGGGACTGAAGCTTTCTTT. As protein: CASSPGGAGTEAFF.

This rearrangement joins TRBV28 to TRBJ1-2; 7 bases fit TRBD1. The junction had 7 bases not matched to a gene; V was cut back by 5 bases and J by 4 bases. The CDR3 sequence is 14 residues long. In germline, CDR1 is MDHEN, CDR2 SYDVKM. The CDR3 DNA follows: TGTGCCAGCAGTCCTCCGGGACAGACCTATGGCTACACCTTC. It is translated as CASSPPGQTYGYTF.

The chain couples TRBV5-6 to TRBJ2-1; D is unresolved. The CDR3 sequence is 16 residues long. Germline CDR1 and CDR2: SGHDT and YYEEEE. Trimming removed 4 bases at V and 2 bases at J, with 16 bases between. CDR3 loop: CASSPTHELTYNEQFF. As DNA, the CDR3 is TGTGCCAGCAGCCCTACCCACGAGCTCACCTACAATGAGCAGTTCTTC.

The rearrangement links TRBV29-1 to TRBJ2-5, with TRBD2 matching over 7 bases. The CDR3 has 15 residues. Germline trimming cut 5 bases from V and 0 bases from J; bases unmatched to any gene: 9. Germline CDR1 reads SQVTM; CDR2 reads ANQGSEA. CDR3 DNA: TGCAGCGTTAAACGCGGGGGTTTGAACCAAGAGACCCAGTACTTC. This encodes CSVKRGGLNQETQYF. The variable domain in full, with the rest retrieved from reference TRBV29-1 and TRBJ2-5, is SAVISQKPSRDICQRGTSLTIQCQVDSQVTMMFWYRQQPGQSLTLIATANQGSEATYESGFVIDKFPISRPNLTFSTLTVSNMSPEDSSIYLCSVKRGGLNQETQYFGPGTRLLVL.

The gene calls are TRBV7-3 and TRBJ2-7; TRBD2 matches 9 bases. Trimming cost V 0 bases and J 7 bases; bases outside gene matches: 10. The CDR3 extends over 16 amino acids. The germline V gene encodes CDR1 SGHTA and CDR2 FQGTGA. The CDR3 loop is CASSLTGLAGRMEQYF. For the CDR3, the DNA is TGTGCCAGCAGCTTAACCGGGCTAGCGGGAAGGATGGAGCAGTACTTC.

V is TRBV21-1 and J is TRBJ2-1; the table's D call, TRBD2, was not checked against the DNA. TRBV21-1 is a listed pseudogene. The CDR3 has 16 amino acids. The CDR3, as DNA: TGTGCCAGCAGCATCATTCTAGCGCGATCCTACAATGAGCAGTTCTTC. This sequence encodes CASSIILARSYNEQFF.

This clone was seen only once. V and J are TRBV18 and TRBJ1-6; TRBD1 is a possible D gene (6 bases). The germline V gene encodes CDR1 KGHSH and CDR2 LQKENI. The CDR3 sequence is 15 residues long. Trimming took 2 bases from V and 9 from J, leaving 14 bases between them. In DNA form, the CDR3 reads TGTGCCAGCTCACCATTAGGGGGGGGACTTTCACCCCTCCACTTT. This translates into CASSPLGGGLSPLHF.

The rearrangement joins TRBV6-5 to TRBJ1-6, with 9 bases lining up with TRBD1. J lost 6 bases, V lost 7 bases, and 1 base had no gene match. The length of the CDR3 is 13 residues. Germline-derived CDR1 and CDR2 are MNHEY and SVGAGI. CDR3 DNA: TGTGCCAGCATGGGACAGGGTAATTCACCCCTCCACTTT. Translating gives CASMGQGNSPLHF.

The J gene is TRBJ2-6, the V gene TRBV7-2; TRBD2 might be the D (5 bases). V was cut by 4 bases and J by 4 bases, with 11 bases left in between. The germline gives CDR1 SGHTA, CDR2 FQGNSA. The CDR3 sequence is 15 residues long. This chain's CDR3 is CASSSDPGGANVLTF. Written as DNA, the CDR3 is TGTGCCAGCAGCTCCGACCCGGGAGGGGCCAACGTCCTGACTTTC.

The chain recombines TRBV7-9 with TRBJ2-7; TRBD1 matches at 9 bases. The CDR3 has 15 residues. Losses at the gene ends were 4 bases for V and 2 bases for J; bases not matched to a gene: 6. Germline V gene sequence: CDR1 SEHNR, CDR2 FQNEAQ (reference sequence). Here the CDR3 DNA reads TGTGCCAGCAGCTACCCGGGACAGGGTACCTACGAGCAGTACTTC. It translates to CASSYPGQGTYEQYF.

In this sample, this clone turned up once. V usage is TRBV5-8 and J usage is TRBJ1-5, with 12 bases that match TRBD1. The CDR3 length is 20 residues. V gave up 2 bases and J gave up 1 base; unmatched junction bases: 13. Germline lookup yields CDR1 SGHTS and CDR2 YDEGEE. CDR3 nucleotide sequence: TGTGCCAGCAGCTTTTTCCCCCCGGGACAGGGGGCGGGGAGCAATCAGCCCCAGCATTTT. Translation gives CASSFFPPGQGAGSNQPQHF.

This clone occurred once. CDR3 in amino acids: CASSWDRDRANYGYTF. CDR3 DNA sequence: TGTGCCAGCAGCTGGGACAGGGACCGAGCTAACTATGGCTACACCTTC. The rearrangement links TRBV5-6 to TRBJ1-2; 9 bases map to TRBD1. V lost 3 bases and J lost 0; bases outside the gene matches: 6. CDR3 length equals 16 residues. Per the germline V gene, CDR1 is SGHDT and CDR2 is YYEEEE. The whole variable domain, remainder taken from reference TRBV5-6 and TRBJ1-2, is DAGVTQSPTHLIKTRGQQVTLRCSPKSGHDTVSWYQQALGQGPQFIFQYYEEEERQRGNFPDRFSGHQFPNYSSELNVNALLLGDSALYLCASSWDRDRANYGYTFGSGTRLTVV.

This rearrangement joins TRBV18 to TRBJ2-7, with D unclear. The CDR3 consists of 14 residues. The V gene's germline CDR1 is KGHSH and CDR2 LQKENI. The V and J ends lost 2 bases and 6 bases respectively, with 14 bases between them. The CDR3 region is CASSPSTEAREQYF. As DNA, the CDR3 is TGTGCCAGCTCACCATCCACAGAAGCCCGCGAGCAGTACTTC.

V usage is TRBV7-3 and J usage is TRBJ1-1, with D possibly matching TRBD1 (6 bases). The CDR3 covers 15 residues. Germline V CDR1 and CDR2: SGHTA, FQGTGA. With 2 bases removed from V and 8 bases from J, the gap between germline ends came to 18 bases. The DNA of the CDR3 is TGTGCCAGCAGCTTATACCCCACCCGCGGGGGCGAAGCTTTCTTT. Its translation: CASSLYPTRGGEAFF.

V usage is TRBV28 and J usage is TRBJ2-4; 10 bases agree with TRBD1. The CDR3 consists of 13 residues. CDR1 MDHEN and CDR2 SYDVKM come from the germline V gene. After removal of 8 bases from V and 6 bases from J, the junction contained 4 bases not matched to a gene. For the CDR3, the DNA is TGTGCCAGCCGTAGGACAGGGGGAAACATTCAGTACTTC. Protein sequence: CASRRTGGNIQYF.

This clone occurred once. The CDR3, as DNA: TGTGCCAGTAGGTTTGGGACAGGTGGTAAACTGTTTTTT. Its translation: CASRFGTGGKLFF. The chain couples TRBV19 to TRBJ1-4; 8 nucleotides line up with TRBD1. Germline CDR1 reads LNHDA; CDR2 reads SQIVND (reference sequence). J was trimmed by 11 bases and V by 6 bases; bases with no gene match: 8. CDR3 length: 13 residues.